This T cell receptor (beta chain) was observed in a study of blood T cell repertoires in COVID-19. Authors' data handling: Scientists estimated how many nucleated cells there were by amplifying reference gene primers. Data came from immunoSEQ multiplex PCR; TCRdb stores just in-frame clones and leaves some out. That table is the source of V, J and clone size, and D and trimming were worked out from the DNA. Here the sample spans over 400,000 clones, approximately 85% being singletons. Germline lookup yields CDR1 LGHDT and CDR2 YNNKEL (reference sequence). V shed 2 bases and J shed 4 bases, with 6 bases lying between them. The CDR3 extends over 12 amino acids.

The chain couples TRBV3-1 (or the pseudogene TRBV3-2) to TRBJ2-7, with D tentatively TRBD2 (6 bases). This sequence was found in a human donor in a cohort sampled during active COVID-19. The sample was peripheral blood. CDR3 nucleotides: TGTGCCAGCAGCCAACTAGCGTACGAGCAGTACTTC. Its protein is CASSQLAYEQYF.